The rows below give T cell receptor beta chains drawn from one sample of a study of identical twins. TCRdb called the 5' RACE reads again in MiXCR, with one record for every CDR3 protein. Of over 500,000 distinct CDR3 sequences listed, 22% are singletons. These same data were also listed under a study on T cells expressing NK-cell markers.

Sequenced sample: CD4+ T cells sorted from blood. Receptor source: a young woman in good health. CDR3s include the opening cysteine and the closing phenylalanine or tryptophan. D genes are given only for firm matches. Clone size, where shown, is once, few, many, or a class for clones that have expanded.

V gene	J gene	D gene	clone size	CDR3 protein	CDR3 DNA
TRBV5-1	TRBJ2-1	TRBD1	.	CASSTRPLGQGSVEQFF	TGCGCCAGCAGCACACGACCTTTGGGACAGGGGTCGGTTGAGCAGTTCTTC
TRBV29-1	TRBJ2-3	TRBD1	few	CSVKGQGPTDTQYF	TGCAGCGTAAAAGGACAGGGGCCGACAGATACGCAGTATTTT
TRBV20-1	TRBJ2-3	.	few	CSASDRKSSTDTQYF	TGCAGTGCTAGTGACCGGAAATCTAGCACAGATACGCAGTATTTT
TRBV5-5	TRBJ2-7	.	few	CASSPVRSYEQYF	TGTGCCAGCAGCCCCGTTCGATCGTACGAGCAGTACTTC
TRBV20-1	TRBJ1-5	.	few	CSARSFPGGAQHF	TGCAGTGCTAGAAGCTTTCCCGGGGGGGCCCAGCATTTT
TRBV5-5	TRBJ2-1	TRBD2	few	CASITSGSYYNEQFF	TGTGCCAGCATCACTAGCGGCTCCTACTACAATGAGCAGTTCTTC
TRBV10-3	TRBJ1-6	TRBD1	few	CAISDGTGPVPLHF	TGTGCCATCAGTGATGGGACAGGGCCCGTCCCCCTCCACTTT
TRBV15	TRBJ2-7	.	.	CATQAGGDSYEQYF	TGTGCCACCCAGGCTGGGGGAGACTCCTACGAGCAGTACTTC
TRBV20-1	TRBJ2-5	TRBD2	few	CSVSGGALETQYF	TGCAGTGTTAGCGGGGGGGCCTTGGAGACCCAGTACTTC
TRBV11-3	TRBJ2-3	.	few	CASSLGGHTDTQYF	TGTGCCAGCAGCTTAGGGGGACACACAGATACGCAGTATTTT
TRBV15	TRBJ2-5	.	few	CATSRDPSETQYF	TGTGCCACCAGCAGAGATCCTTCGGAGACCCAGTACTTC
TRBV5-1	TRBJ2-2	TRBD1	.	CASLPGQGYTGELFF	TGCGCCAGCCTTCCCGGACAGGGGTACACCGGGGAGCTGTTTTTT
TRBV10-1	TRBJ2-1	.	.	CASSESYPDVEQFF	TGCGCCAGCAGTGAGTCTTACCCCGACGTGGAGCAGTTCTTC
TRBV10-3	TRBJ2-7	.	many	CAISESQVSPEQYF	TGTGCCATCAGTGAGTCACAGGTTTCCCCCGAGCAGTACTTC
TRBV3-1	TRBJ2-3	.	many	CASSPYSTDTQYF	TGTGCCAGCAGCCCGTACAGCACAGATACGCAGTATTTT
TRBV6-5	TRBJ1-5	.	.	CASSYGVGDYSNQPQHF	TGTGCCAGCAGTTACGGTGTAGGAGACTATAGCAATCAGCCCCAGCATTTT
TRBV20-1	TRBJ1-3	.	.	CSARVSGNTIYF	TGCAGTGCCAGGGTCTCTGGAAACACCATATATTTT
TRBV5-1	TRBJ1-3	.	.	CASSLEGQTGNTIYF	TGCGCCAGCAGCTTGGAAGGACAGACTGGAAACACCATATATTTT
TRBV9	TRBJ2-3	.	few	CASSVIGRQSTDTQYF	TGTGCCAGCAGCGTAATTGGTCGCCAGAGCACAGATACGCAGTATTTT
TRBV5-8	TRBJ1-1	TRBD1	few	CASSSLGTGMNTEAFF	TGTGCCAGCAGCTCCCTGGGGACAGGAATGAACACTGAAGCTTTCTTT
TRBV2	TRBJ1-2	.	.	CASSEISSEYGYTF	TGTGCCAGCAGTGAAATTTCGTCAGAATATGGCTACACCTTC
TRBV15	TRBJ2-2	.	few	CATSSGGNTGELFF	TGTGCCACCAGCAGCGGGGGTAACACCGGGGAGCTGTTTTTT
TRBV24-1	TRBJ2-7	.	few	CATSDLWDHEQYF	TGTGCCACCAGTGATTTGTGGGATCACGAGCAGTACTTC
TRBV20-1	TRBJ2-7	.	.	CSATLGASAYSYEQYF	TGCAGTGCCACCCTCGGGGCTAGCGCCTACTCCTACGAGCAGTACTTC
TRBV5-1	TRBJ2-3	.	few	CASSLGTAEDTQYF	TGCGCCAGCAGCTTGGGGACGGCGGAGGATACGCAGTATTTT
TRBV5-1	TRBJ2-7	.	.	CASSLDGGESYEQYF	TGCGCCAGCAGCTTGGACGGGGGAGAGTCCTACGAGCAGTACTTC
TRBV10-3	TRBJ1-1	.	few	CAVRKGDTEAFF	TGTGCCGTTAGGAAGGGAGACACTGAAGCTTTCTTT
TRBV20-1	TRBJ1-1	.	.	CSALTDLMNTEAFF	TGCAGTGCTCTGACAGATCTCATGAACACTGAAGCTTTCTTT
TRBV5-1	TRBJ2-5	.	few	CASTVMGRQETQYF	TGCGCCAGCACGGTCATGGGGCGACAAGAGACCCAGTACTTC
TRBV12-3/TRBV12-4	TRBJ2-7	.	.	CASSFTDSRYEQYF	TGTGCCAGCAGTTTCACGGACAGCAGATACGAGCAGTACTTC
TRBV5-1	TRBJ2-5	.	.	CATSRNRGETQYF	TGCGCCACCTCCCGGAACCGTGGAGAGACCCAGTACTTC
TRBV12-3/TRBV12-4	TRBJ2-7	TRBD2	few	CASSLVSGRDEQYF	TGTGCCAGCAGTTTAGTTAGCGGGAGAGACGAGCAGTACTTC
TRBV20-1	TRBJ2-3	.	few	CSAREVLEADTQYF	TGCAGTGCTAGAGAGGTACTAGAGGCAGATACGCAGTATTTT
TRBV12-3/TRBV12-4	TRBJ2-7	.	many	CASSFMAGNEQYF	TGTGCCAGCAGTTTTATGGCAGGGAATGAGCAGTACTTC
TRBV14	TRBJ2-1	.	few	CASSPDLDNEQFF	TGTGCCAGCAGCCCCGATCTGGACAATGAGCAGTTCTTC
TRBV12-3/TRBV12-4	TRBJ1-1	.	.	CASSLRATSNTEAFF	TGTGCCAGCAGTTTACGGGCAACATCGAACACTGAAGCTTTCTTT
TRBV18	TRBJ2-1	.	.	CASSPRTVSSYNEQFF	TGTGCCAGCTCACCACGAACGGTGAGCTCCTACAATGAGCAGTTCTTC